The next 18 T cell receptor beta chains were all read from a single sample in a study of shared clonotypes between healthy human individuals. Naive CD8 cells lacked CD45RO, underwent positive selection for CCR7 and left out terminally differentiated effector memory CD45RA+ cells. Profiled with immunoSEQ multiplex PCR; TCRdb holds only in-frame clones, not every one. The sample records about 820,000 clones, around 92% being singletons. Specimen: naive CD8+ T cells sorted from blood. The receptors stem from a young man in good health.

About this clone: Distinct nucleotide sequences in the sample also encode this CDR3. V and J are TRBV27 and TRBJ2-1; 10 bases match TRBD2. The CDR3 is made up of 16 amino acids. V shed 6 bases, J shed 4 bases, and the junction held 9 bases outside the gene matches. Germline V gene sequence: CDR1 MNHEY, CDR2 SMNVEV (reference sequence). CDR3 sequence: CASSPYSGRTYNEQFF. For the CDR3, the DNA is TGTGCCAGCAGCCCGTATAGCGGGAGGACTTACAATGAGCAGTTCTTC.

The rearrangement joins TRBV5-5 to TRBJ2-2; unclear D gene. The CDR3 runs 18 residues. Germline values: CDR1 SGHKS, CDR2 YYEKEE (reference sequence). The ends were cut back, 0 bases at V and 0 bases at J, with 15 bases in the middle. CDR3 in amino acids: CASSLGFFAESNTGELFF. Written as DNA, the CDR3 is TGTGCCAGCAGCTTGGGATTCTTTGCGGAGTCGAACACCGGGGAGCTGTTTTTT.

The J gene is TRBJ2-1, the V gene TRBV19; D is ambiguous. V lost 6 bases, J lost 9 bases, and 9 bases lay in between. This CDR3 has 11 amino acids. The germline CDR1 and CDR2 sequences are LNHDA and SQIVND (reference sequence). The CDR3 bases are TGTGCCAGTAGAATGGGTGGTGAGCAGTTCTTC. It is translated as CASRMGGEQFF.

The chain couples TRBV27 to TRBJ1-2; D perhaps matches TRBD1 (5 bases). The ends were cut back, 0 bases at V and 10 bases at J, with 12 bases in the middle. The CDR3 is 13 amino acids. Germline CDR1 reads MNHEY; CDR2 reads SMNVEV (reference sequence). CDR3 sequence (DNA): TGTGCCAGCAGTTTATCCAGGGACGGCTACTACACCTTC. This translates into CASSLSRDGYYTF.

The chain links TRBV29-1 to TRBJ2-7, with TRBD1 as a possible D gene (6 bases). Germline values: CDR1 SQVTM, CDR2 ANQGSEA. The germline V and J ends were trimmed by 6 bases and 6 bases, with 12 bases remaining between them. The CDR3 runs to 11 residues. The CDR3 region has the DNA TGCAGCGTCATACAGGGTCCCGAGCAGTACTTC. The encoded protein is CSVIQGPEQYF.

The CDR3, as DNA: TGTGCCAGCAGTCCGATGACAGGAACATCCTACAATGAGCAGTTCTTC. Its protein product is CASSPMTGTSYNEQFF. This chain connects TRBV27 to TRBJ2-1, with D perhaps TRBD1 (6 bases). Germline CDR1 and CDR2: MNHEY and SMNVEV (reference sequence). The CDR3 is 16 amino acids. The V end lost 5 bases, the J end lost 1 base, and 15 bases lay between the germline ends.

Remarks on this clone: A much bigger clone sits one base away, suggesting this may be a read error. Other nucleotide sequences from this sample produce the same CDR3. The chain carries TRBV5-4 and TRBJ1-1, with 8 nucleotides matching TRBD1. With V trimmed by 4 bases and J by 4 bases, 3 bases remained unmatched. The CDR3 runs 13 residues. The germline V gene has CDR1 SGHNT and CDR2 YYREEE (reference sequence). CDR3 amino acids: CASSLTGATEAFF. The CDR3 DNA sequence: TGTGCCAGCAGCCTGACAGGGGCCACTGAAGCTTTCTTT.

This clone was detected only once. This chain joins TRBV29-1 and TRBJ2-3; 9 bases are a match to TRBD2. V lost 4 bases, J lost 4 bases, and 6 bases stayed unmatched. The CDR3 loop spans 14 amino acids. Germline V lookup: CDR1 SQVTM, CDR2 ANQGSEA. The CDR3 nucleotides read TGCAGCGTTGGTCAGCGGGAGGACGCAGATACGCAGTATTTT. This codes for CSVGQREDADTQYF.

As to this clone: The identical CDR3 is also encoded by other nucleotide sequences in the sample. V is TRBV15 and J is TRBJ2-1; D perhaps matches TRBD2 (7 bases). Trimming removed 8 bases at V and 1 base at J, with 18 bases between. This CDR3 region has 16 residues. The germline CDR1 and CDR2 sequences are LNHNV and YYDKDF (reference sequence). The CDR3 sequence is CATSEGGGGSYNEQFF. CDR3 nucleotides: TGTGCCACCTCCGAGGGGGGCGGGGGTTCCTACAATGAGCAGTTCTTC.

The J gene is TRBJ2-1, the V gene TRBV29-1; D remains unclear. Trimming shortened V by 4 bases and J by 1 base, and 11 bases separated the two germline ends. CDR1 is SQVTM and CDR2 is ANQGSEA in the germline V gene. The CDR3 totals 14 residues. As DNA, the CDR3 is TGCAGCGTTGGAAGGCTAGTATCCTACAATGAGCAGTTCTTC. Translating it yields CSVGRLVSYNEQFF.

Comments on this clone: This may stem from a read error, because a much larger clone lies one nucleotide away. The chain has TRBV6-1 and TRBJ2-7, with TRBD2 identical over 13 bases. Germline V CDR1 and CDR2: MNHNS, SASEGT. The CDR3 length is 15 residues. Trimming took 0 bases from V and 4 from J; bases not matched to a gene: 0. DNA for the CDR3: TGTGCCAGCAGTGAAGCGACTAGCGGGAGGTACGAGCAGTACTTC. It codes for CASSEATSGRYEQYF.

As DNA, the CDR3 is TGCGCCAGCAGCGTGGTTCCAGGAAACTCCTACGAGCAGTACTTC. Protein product: CASSVVPGNSYEQYF. V usage is TRBV5-1 and J usage is TRBJ2-7; no clear D. V was trimmed by 4 bases and J by 0 bases, leaving 14 bases between them. This CDR3 contains 15 residues. Per the germline V gene, CDR1 is SGHRS and CDR2 is YFSETQ.

The chain has TRBV11-3 and TRBJ2-7, with TRBD1 matching 9 bases. The germline CDR1 and CDR2 sequences are SGHNT and YENEEA. J gave up 1 base and V 5 bases, and 15 bases lay outside the gene matches. The CDR3 covers 18 residues. The CDR3 DNA reads TGTGCCAGCAGCACGCAAACAATCCGGGACAGGGATTCCTACGAGCAGTACTTC. The encoded protein is CASSTQTIRDRDSYEQYF.

The chain is built from TRBV14 and TRBJ2-5; D possibly corresponds to TRBD1 (6 bases). The CDR3 is 18 amino acids. V was pared by 3 bases and J by 0 bases, with 20 bases between. The germline V gene encodes CDR1 SGHDN and CDR2 FVKESK. For the CDR3, the DNA is TGTGCCAGCAGCCATAGGGGACACCCTTTTCCAAACCAAGAGACCCAGTACTTC. Protein sequence: CASSHRGHPFPNQETQYF.

V is TRBV7-9 and J is TRBJ2-7, with 7 bases lining up with TRBD1. V trimming: 2 bases; J trimming: 10 bases; junction bases outside the gene matches: 11. The CDR3 loop spans 14 amino acids. The germline gives CDR1 SEHNR, CDR2 FQNEAQ (reference sequence). The CDR3, as DNA: TGTGCCAGCAGCTTACAAGATGAGGGACAGCTTCAGTACTTC. This translates into CASSLQDEGQLQYF.

The chain recombines TRBV7-8 with TRBJ2-1; possibly TRBD2 for D (5 bases). Trimming removed 5 bases at V and 2 bases at J, with 13 bases between. Germline loops: CDR1 SGHVS, CDR2 FQNEAQ. The CDR3 spans 15 residues. The CDR3 DNA follows: TGTGCCAGCAGCACCACTCGGACTGCCTACAATGAGCAGTTCTTC. Translation: CASSTTRTAYNEQFF.

The chain employs TRBV5-1 and TRBJ1-4; D ambiguous. Trimming stripped 4 bases from V and 2 bases from J, with 18 bases between. Germline CDR1 is SGHRS and CDR2 is YFSETQ. This CDR3 is built from 17 residues. CDR3 nucleotides: TGCGCCAGCAGCCTGCTCGGGGTTGCGATCACTAATGAAAAACTGTTTTTT. It is translated as CASSLLGVAITNEKLFF.

V usage is TRBV5-6 and J usage is TRBJ2-7, with unresolved D. The germline gives CDR1 SGHDT, CDR2 YYEEEE. The CDR3 extends over 15 amino acids. V lost 1 base and J 3 bases, leaving 14 bases between the germline ends. CDR3 region: CASSLTASSGYEQYF. CDR3 bases: TGTGCCAGCAGCTTGACGGCCAGCTCCGGCTACGAGCAGTACTTC.